The clone carrying this T cell receptor beta chain was recorded many times. The target antigen is unknown. As originally analysed: From about 22,000 to 700,000 TCRs were found per sample, with a median of around 96,000. TCRdb independently ran MiXCR on the RACE reads; one entry per CDR3 protein. The authors' filters were not applied to this entry. The sample has 60,000 to 90,000 distinct CDR3 sequences, about 8.6% seen once; the top ten hold roughly 1.5%. The data originate from a study of human T cells and chemical hapten exposure. Study-level information: Yields of TCR per sample differed, chiefly owing to small differences in pooled library volume. General study results and limits: Among TCRs, those above 1 in 1000 frequency were unaffected by DPC sensitization.

V was clipped by 5 bases and J by 5 bases, with 10 bases between them. CDR3 size: 13 residues. Germline values: CDR1 DFQATT, CDR2 SNEGSKA (reference sequence). Time point specified: healthy volunteer bleed at 6 weeks. Total RNA extraction was carried out from unfractionated whole blood. Sequenced: whole blood. The sequence derives from a female donor in good health. Some clones in this sample may be carry-over from other donors' samples. This chain links TRBV20-1 with TRBJ1-6; perhaps TRBD1 as D (6 bases). The CDR3: CSAEQGDNSPLHF. The CDR3 region has the DNA TGCAGTGCTGAACAGGGAGATAATTCACCCCTCCACTTT.